Below, one T cell receptor (beta chain) is given with its context. Its cognate antigen is unknown. TCR sequencing used cDNA made by reverse transcription of extracted RNA. TCRdb's table, derived via immunoSEQ multiplex PCR, lists solely in-frame clones and lacks some. The data contain some 150,000 clones, roughly 82% of them singletons. This sample is drawn from a study of CD8+ T cells in alopecia areata. At the level of the study: Each day, treated patients took oral tofacitinib twice, at 5 to 10 mg per dose.

The V gene end was trimmed by 6 bases and the J gene end by 3 bases; junction bases not matched to a gene: 3. The CDR3 sequence is 13 residues long. Germline CDR1 is SQVTM and CDR2 is ANQGSEA. Overall study results and limits: There were many expanded lesional clones persisting in scalp and blood during tofacitinib. Significant decreases in scalp clonality and expanded CD8+ clones followed tofacitinib treatment.

Treatment defined: oral pan-JAK inhibitor, 5-10 mg twice daily. Sorted populations comprised CD4+ and CD8+ T cells obtained from PBMCs. The genes are TRBV29-1 and TRBJ2-7; 12 nucleotides line up with TRBD2. The sample in question was CD8+ T cells sorted from blood, obtained at week 4, from a patient treated with tofacitinib. This receptor was taken from a human donor with alopecia areata. CDR3 DNA: TGCAGCGTCGGACTAGCGGGGCACTACGAGCAGTACTTC. It yields the protein CSVGLAGHYEQYF.